These 17 T cell receptor beta chains were sequenced from one sample in a study of response to subunit inactivated influenza vaccine. Via MiXCR, TCRdb re-called the RT-PCR reads, giving one row per CDR3 protein. The sample consists of almost 600,000 distinct CDR3 sequences, 12% to 15% of them appearing once. Sample: PBMCs from blood, taken less than 13 days after vaccination. These receptors originate from a man aged 45-65 years who received an inactivated influenza vaccine.

In its sample, this clonotype was seen many times. V gene TRBV20-1 combines with J gene TRBJ2-2; TRBD1 agrees at 7 bases. Losses at the gene ends were 0 bases for V and 2 bases for J; bases not matched to a gene: 6. Germline V gene sequence: CDR1 DFQATT, CDR2 SNEGSKA (reference sequence). This CDR3 is 16 amino acids long. CDR3 sequence reads: CSARDPGTANTGELFF. CDR3 DNA: TGCAGTGCTAGAGATCCTGGGACAGCTAACACCGGGGAGCTGTTTTTT.

The chain uses TRBV20-1 and TRBJ2-7; D remains unclear. The germline V gene has CDR1 DFQATT and CDR2 SNEGSKA (reference sequence). The CDR3 is made up of 12 amino acids. V dropped 3 bases and J dropped 2 bases, with 8 bases sitting between them. The CDR3 protein is CSASGSPYEQYF. The DNA for the CDR3 is TGCAGTGCTAGCGGGTCGCCCTACGAGCAGTACTTC.

V and J are TRBV5-5 and TRBJ2-5; D possibly matches TRBD1 or TRBD2 (6 bases each). Trimming shortened V by 0 bases and J by 4 bases, and 16 bases separated the two germline ends. The germline CDR1 and CDR2 sequences are SGHKS and YYEKEE (reference sequence). The CDR3 loop spans 16 amino acids. CDR3: CASSLGGATGVETQYF. CDR3 nucleotide sequence: TGTGCCAGCAGCTTGGGGGGGGCGACAGGAGTAGAGACCCAGTACTTC.

There are a few counts of this clonotype. The CDR3 region has the DNA TGTGCCAGCAGCTTAGAATCTCGAGGGGGGGAGCAGTTCTTC. It yields the protein CASSLESRGGEQFF. The chain links TRBV7-9 to TRBJ2-1; perhaps D is TRBD1 or TRBD2 (6 bases each). CDR3 length: 14 amino acids. Germline assignment: CDR1 SEHNR and CDR2 FQNEAQ (reference sequence). V was shortened by 1 base and J by 10 bases, with 14 bases between the two germline ends.

This chain connects TRBV20-1 to TRBJ2-1, with 10 positions matching TRBD2. CDR1 and CDR2 from the germline V gene are DFQATT and SNEGSKA (reference sequence). V trimming: 0 bases; J trimming: 8 bases; junction bases outside the gene matches: 10. This CDR3 spans 16 amino acids. CDR3 residues: CSARDLVAGGRDEQFF. CDR3 coding DNA: TGCAGTGCTAGAGATCTTGTAGCGGGAGGTAGGGATGAGCAGTTCTTC.

This clonotype has more than one count but fewer than ten. The chain has TRBV7-9 and TRBJ2-5; D unclear. The germline V gene has CDR1 SEHNR and CDR2 FQNEAQ (reference sequence). V lost 8 bases and J lost 5, with 15 bases in between. The CDR3 has 13 residues. CDR3 amino acids: CASDLRQGETQYF. The CDR3 DNA is TGTGCCAGCGACCTCCGACAAGGGGAGACCCAGTACTTC.

This clonotype was seen a few times. The V gene is TRBV30, the J gene TRBJ2-3; TRBD1 might be the D (5 bases). The V end was cut by 2 bases, the J end by 0 bases, with 9 bases between. Germline CDR1 reads GTSNPN; CDR2 reads SVGIG (reference sequence). The CDR3 is made up of 14 amino acids. The CDR3 is CAWSTGISTDTQYF. CDR3 DNA sequence: TGTGCCTGGAGTACAGGCATAAGCACAGATACGCAGTATTTT.

This clonotype was picked up a small number of times. The J gene is TRBJ2-7, the V gene TRBV11-2; 7 bases match TRBD1. The trim removed 4 bases at V and 0 bases at J, leaving 6 bases unmatched. Germline V gene lookup returns CDR1 SGHAT and CDR2 FQNNGV. The length of the CDR3 is 15 residues. CDR3 sequence: CASSWGQPSSYEQYF. CDR3 DNA sequence: TGTGCCAGCAGCTGGGGACAGCCAAGCTCCTACGAGCAGTACTTC.

This clonotype was seen a few times. The rearrangement links TRBV9 to TRBJ2-2; D is unclear. The V and J ends lost 4 bases and 6 bases respectively, with 10 bases between them. This CDR3 region has 13 residues. In germline, CDR1 is SGDLS, CDR2 YYNGEE. CDR3 bases: TGTGCCAGCAGCCTCGCGATTGCCGGGGAGCTGTTTTTT. Its protein is CASSLAIAGELFF.

The V gene is TRBV18, the J gene TRBJ2-1; 14 positions match TRBD2. V lost 6 bases, J lost 8 bases, and 12 bases stayed unmatched. The CDR3 runs to 17 residues. Germline V gene sequence: CDR1 KGHSH, CDR2 LQKENI. The CDR3 nucleotides are TGTGCCAGCTCGCCGAAGACTAGCGGGAGGGCCGGGGATGAGCAGTTCTTC. Encoded protein: CASSPKTSGRAGDEQFF.

Notes on this clonotype: This sequence may be a read error, since a much larger clone differs from it by one base. This chain uses TRBV11-2 with TRBJ1-6; 7 nucleotides line up with TRBD1. The CDR3 has 18 residues. J lost 3 bases, V lost 5 bases, and 13 bases had no gene match. Germline CDR1 is SGHAT and CDR2 is FQNNGV. DNA for the CDR3: TGTGCCAGCAGCCCCGGGTTCAGACAGGGAGACTATAATTCACCCCTCCACTTT. It codes for CASSPGFRQGDYNSPLHF.

The CDR3 DNA reads TGTGCCAGCAATTTAGCGGGGGCCACAGATACGCAGTATTTT. It codes for CASNLAGATDTQYF. The chain is built from TRBV2 and TRBJ2-3; TRBD2 matches at 9 bases. CDR3 length: 14 amino acids. The germline V gene encodes CDR1 SNHLY and CDR2 FYNNEI. With 7 bases clipped from V and 2 bases from J, the junction kept 4 bases outside the gene matches.

This clonotype was seen at least ten times. The V call is TRBV11-2, the J call TRBJ2-1; perhaps TRBD2 as D (5 bases). CDR3 length: 17 residues. V was clipped by 3 bases and J by 7 bases, with 22 bases between them. CDR1 is SGHAT and CDR2 is FQNNGV in the germline V gene. CDR3 in amino acids: CASSLIGPSLLRNEQFF. CDR3 nucleotide sequence: TGTGCCAGCAGCTTGATTGGGCCTAGCCTGTTAAGGAATGAGCAGTTCTTC.

This clonotype showed up many times. The V call is TRBV4-1, the J call TRBJ2-1; TRBD2 is a possible D gene (5 bases). The CDR3 runs to 13 residues. Germline CDR1 is MGHRA and CDR2 is YSYEKL. V lost 4 bases, J lost 4 bases, and 8 bases lay in between. The CDR3 protein is CASSPGGYNEQFF. Here the CDR3 DNA reads TGCGCCAGCAGCCCCGGCGGGTACAATGAGCAGTTCTTC.

This clonotype has more than one count but fewer than ten. V gene TRBV28 combines with J gene TRBJ1-5, with D unclear. Germline values: CDR1 MDHEN, CDR2 SYDVKM. The ends were cut back, 5 bases at V and 11 bases at J, with 22 bases in the middle. The CDR3 runs 15 residues. CDR3 residues: CASSRATRVKGAQHF. Here the CDR3 DNA reads TGTGCCAGCAGTCGAGCCACACGGGTCAAAGGAGCCCAGCATTTT.

This clonotype was seen more than once but under ten times. The chain is built from TRBV11-2 and TRBJ2-1; 7 bases map to TRBD2. V lost 6 bases and J lost 7; bases outside the gene matches: 15. Germline-derived CDR1 and CDR2 are SGHAT and FQNNGV. The CDR3 runs 16 residues. The CDR3 loop is CASREFRLAVRNEQFF. The DNA for the CDR3 is TGTGCCAGCAGGGAATTTCGACTAGCAGTCAGGAATGAGCAGTTCTTC.

The chain carries TRBV7-8 and TRBJ2-3; 9 positions agree with TRBD2. The CDR3 loop spans 16 amino acids. Looked up from germline, CDR1 is SGHVS and CDR2 is FQNEAQ. The V gene end was trimmed by 2 bases and the J gene end by 3 bases; junction bases not matched to a gene: 6. CDR3 sequence (DNA): TGTGCCAGCAGCTTAACGTCTAGCGGGAAAACAGATACGCAGTATTTT. It encodes CASSLTSSGKTDTQYF.